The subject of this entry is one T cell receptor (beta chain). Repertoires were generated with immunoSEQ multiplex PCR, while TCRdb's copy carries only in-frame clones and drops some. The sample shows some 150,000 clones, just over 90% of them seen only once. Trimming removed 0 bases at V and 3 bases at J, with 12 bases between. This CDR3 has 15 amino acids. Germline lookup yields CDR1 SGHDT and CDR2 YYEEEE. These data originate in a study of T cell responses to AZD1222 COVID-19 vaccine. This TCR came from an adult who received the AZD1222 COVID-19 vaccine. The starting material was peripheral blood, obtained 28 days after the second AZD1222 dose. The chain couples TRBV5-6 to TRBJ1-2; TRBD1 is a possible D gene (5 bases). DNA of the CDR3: TGTGCCAGCAGCTTGGGGTCGGCGGGGGACTATGGCTACACCTTC. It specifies CASSLGSAGDYGYTF.